This T cell receptor beta chain came from a study of CD8 T cells in ankylosing spondylitis. One entry per CDR3 protein, called by TCRdb with MiXCR from the 5' RACE reads. The sample yields 240,000 or so distinct CDR3 sequences, about 10% seen once. The specimen was blood, either unsorted or a sorted T cell fraction (not recorded which). This receptor was identified in a male donor with ankylosing spondylitis or in good health (not recorded which).

The CDR3 nucleotides read TGTGCCAGCTCCCCAATCGGCGCAGATACGCAGTATTTT. Residues: CASSPIGADTQYF. This rearrangement joins TRBV3-1 to TRBJ2-3; the D is unclear. V was pared by 8 bases and J by 4 bases, with 13 bases between. Germline V gene data show CDR1 as LGHDT and CDR2 as YNNKEL (reference sequence). This CDR3 has 13 amino acids.